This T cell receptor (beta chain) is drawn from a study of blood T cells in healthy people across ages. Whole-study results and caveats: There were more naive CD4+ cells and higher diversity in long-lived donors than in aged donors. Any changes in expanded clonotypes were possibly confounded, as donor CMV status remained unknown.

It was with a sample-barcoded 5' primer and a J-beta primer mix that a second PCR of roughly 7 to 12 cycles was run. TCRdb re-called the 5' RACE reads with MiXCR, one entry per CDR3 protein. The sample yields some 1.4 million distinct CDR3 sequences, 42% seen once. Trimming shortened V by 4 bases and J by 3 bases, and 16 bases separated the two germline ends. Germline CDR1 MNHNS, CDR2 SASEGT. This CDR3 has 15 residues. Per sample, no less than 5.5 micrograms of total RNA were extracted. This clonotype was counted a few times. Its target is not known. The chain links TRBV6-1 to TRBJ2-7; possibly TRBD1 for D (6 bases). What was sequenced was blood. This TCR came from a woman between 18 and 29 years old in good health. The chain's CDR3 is CASSVYPTGSYEQYF. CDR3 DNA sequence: TGTGCCAGCAGTGTCTACCCGACAGGAAGCTACGAGCAGTACTTC.